The clone carrying this TCR beta chain was observed once. This sample stems from a study of blood T cell repertoires in COVID-19. Study-wide background: Italy, Spain and the United States were the sources of the convalescent and acute COVID-19 samples. PBMCs, B-cell-depleted T cells, or T cells provided the cDNA or gDNA that made up the material.

CDR1 is SGHRS, CDR2 YFSETQ, per germline. Trimming removed 2 bases at V and 6 bases at J, with 9 bases between. The CDR3 is made up of 13 amino acids. Profiled with immunoSEQ multiplex PCR; TCRdb holds only in-frame clones, not every one. The sample has about 300,000 clones, more than 80% seen once. The sequenced sample was peripheral blood. V is TRBV5-1 and J is TRBJ1-5; D call uncertain. The TCR originated in a man aged 18 to 29 who had recovered from COVID-19. The CDR3 region is CASSLEGSQPQHF. The CDR3 DNA sequence: TGCGCCAGCAGCTTAGAAGGGAGTCAGCCCCAGCATTTT.